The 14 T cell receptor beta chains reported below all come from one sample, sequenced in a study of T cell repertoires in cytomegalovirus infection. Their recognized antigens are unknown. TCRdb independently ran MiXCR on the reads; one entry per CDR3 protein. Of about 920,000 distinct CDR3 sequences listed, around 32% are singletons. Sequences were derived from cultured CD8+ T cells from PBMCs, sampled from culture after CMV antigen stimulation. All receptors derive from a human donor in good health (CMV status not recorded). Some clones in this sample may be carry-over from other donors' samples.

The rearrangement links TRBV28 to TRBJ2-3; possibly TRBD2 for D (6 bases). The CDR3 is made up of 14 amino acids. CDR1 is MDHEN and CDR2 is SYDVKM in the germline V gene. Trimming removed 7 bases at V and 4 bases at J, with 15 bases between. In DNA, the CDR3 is TGTGCCAGCAAGGAGGGCGTGAGTTCAGATACGCAGTATTTT. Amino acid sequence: CASKEGVSSDTQYF. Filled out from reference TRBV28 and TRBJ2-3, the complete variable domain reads DVKVTQSSRYLVKRTGEKVFLECVQDMDHENMFWYRQDPGLGLRLIYFSYDVKMKEKGDIPEGYSVSREKKERFSLILESASTNQTSMYLCASKEGVSSDTQYFGPGTRLTVL.

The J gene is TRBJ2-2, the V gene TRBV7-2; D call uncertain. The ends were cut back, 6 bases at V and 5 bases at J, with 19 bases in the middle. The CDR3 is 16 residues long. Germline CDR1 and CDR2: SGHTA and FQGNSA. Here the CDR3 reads CASSTQVLYTTGELFF. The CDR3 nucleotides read TGTGCCAGCAGTACCCAGGTCCTTTACACTACCGGGGAGCTGTTTTTT.

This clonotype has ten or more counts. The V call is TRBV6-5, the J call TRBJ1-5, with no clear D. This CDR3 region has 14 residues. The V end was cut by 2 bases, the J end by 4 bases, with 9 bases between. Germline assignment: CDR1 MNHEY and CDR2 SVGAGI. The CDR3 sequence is CASSYAPGNQPQHF. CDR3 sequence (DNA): TGTGCCAGCAGTTACGCCCCTGGTAATCAGCCCCAGCATTTT.

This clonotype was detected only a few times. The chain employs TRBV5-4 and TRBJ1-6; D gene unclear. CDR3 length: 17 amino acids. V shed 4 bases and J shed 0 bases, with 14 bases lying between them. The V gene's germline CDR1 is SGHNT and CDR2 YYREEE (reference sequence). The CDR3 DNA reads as TGTGCCAGCAGCCTCCGGACGGAGAGCTCCTATAATTCACCCCTCCACTTT. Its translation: CASSLRTESSYNSPLHF.

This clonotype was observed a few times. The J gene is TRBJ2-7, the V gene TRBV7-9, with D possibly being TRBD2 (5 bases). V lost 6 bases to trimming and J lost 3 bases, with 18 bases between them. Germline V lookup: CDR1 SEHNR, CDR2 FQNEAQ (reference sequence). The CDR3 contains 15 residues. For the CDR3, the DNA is TGTGCCAGCAGTCTGGACCTGGGTGGACTCTACGAGCAGTACGTC. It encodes CASSLDLGGLYEQYV.

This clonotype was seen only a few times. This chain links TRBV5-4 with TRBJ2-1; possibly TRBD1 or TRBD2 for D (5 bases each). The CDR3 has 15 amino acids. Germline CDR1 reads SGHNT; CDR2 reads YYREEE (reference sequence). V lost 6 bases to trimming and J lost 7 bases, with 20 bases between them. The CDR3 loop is CASNRWGTLGNEQFF. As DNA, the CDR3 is TGTGCCAGCAATCGGTGGGGGACGTTAGGGAATGAGCAGTTCTTC.

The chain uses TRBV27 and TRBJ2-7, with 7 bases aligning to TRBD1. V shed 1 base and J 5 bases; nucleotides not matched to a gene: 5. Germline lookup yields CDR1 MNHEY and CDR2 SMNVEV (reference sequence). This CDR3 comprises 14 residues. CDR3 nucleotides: TGTGCCAGCAGTTTATACAGGGGCGCGGACGAGCAGTACGTC. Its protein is CASSLYRGADEQYV.

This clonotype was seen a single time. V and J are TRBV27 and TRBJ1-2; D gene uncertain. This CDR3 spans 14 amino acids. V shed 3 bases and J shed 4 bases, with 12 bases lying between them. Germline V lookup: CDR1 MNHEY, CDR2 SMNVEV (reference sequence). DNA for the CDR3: TGTGCCAGCAGTTTTGGCACCGATTCCTATGGCTACACCTTC. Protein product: CASSFGTDSYGYTF.

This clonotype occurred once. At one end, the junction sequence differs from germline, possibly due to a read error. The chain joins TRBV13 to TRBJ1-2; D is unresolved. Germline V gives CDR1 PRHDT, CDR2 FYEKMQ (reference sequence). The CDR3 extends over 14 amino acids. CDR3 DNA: TGTGCCAGCACCTTAAGAGGGCGCGACTATGGCTACACCTTC. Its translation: CASTLRGRDYGYTF.

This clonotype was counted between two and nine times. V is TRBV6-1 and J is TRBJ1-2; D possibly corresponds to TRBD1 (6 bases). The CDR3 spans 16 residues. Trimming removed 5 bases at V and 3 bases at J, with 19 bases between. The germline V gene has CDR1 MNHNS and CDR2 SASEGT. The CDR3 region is CASSLGFGGLDYGYTF. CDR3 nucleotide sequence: TGTGCCAGCAGTTTGGGGTTTGGGGGGCTAGACTATGGCTACACCTTC.

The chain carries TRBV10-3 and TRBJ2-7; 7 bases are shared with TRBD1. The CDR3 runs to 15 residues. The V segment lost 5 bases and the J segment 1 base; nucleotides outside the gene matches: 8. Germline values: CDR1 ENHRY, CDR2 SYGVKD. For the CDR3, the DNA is TGTGCCATCAGTACAGGGGTAAGGGGATCCTACGAGCAGTACGTC. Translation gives CAISTGVRGSYEQYV.

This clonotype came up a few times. As DNA, the CDR3 is TGCGCCAGCAGCGTTGGGGACAGAGCTTACGAGCAGTACTTC. Translation gives CASSVGDRAYEQYF. V usage is TRBV5-1 and J usage is TRBJ2-7; 7 bases are shared with TRBD1. V dropped 4 bases and J dropped 4; count of bases not matched to a gene: 8. Germline V gene lookup returns CDR1 SGHRS and CDR2 YFSETQ. The length of the CDR3 is 14 residues.

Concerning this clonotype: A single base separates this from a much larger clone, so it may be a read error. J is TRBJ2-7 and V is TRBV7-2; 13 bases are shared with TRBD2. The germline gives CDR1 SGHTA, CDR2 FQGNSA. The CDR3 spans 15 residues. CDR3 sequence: CVSRGPGLAGYEQYF. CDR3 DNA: TGTGTCAGCAGGGGTCCGGGACTAGCGGGATACGAGCAGTACTTC.

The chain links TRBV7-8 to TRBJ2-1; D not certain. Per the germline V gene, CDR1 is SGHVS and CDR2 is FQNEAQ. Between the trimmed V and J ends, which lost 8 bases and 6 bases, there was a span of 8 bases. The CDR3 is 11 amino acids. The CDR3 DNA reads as TGTGCCAGCCCCGATCCCAATGAGCAGTTCTTC. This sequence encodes CASPDPNEQFF.